Only one count was recorded for the clone carrying this TCR beta chain. Its antigen is currently unknown. The data belong to a study of radiotherapy plus CTLA-4 blockade in lung cancer. Notes on the study in general: Early blood T cell clone dynamics reportedly forecast response best, with interferon-beta. Expansion of tumor-derived TCR clones was observed in blood after radiotherapy plus ipilimumab.

The CDR3 is 15 residues long. V gave up 6 bases and J gave up 5 bases, with 16 bases separating them. The germline gives CDR1 LNHDA, CDR2 SQIVND (reference sequence). Some clones are missing from TCRdb's copy, which holds only in-frame ones; the method was immunoSEQ multiplex PCR. The profile covers 110,000 or so clones, with roughly 74% appearing a single time and roughly 5% taken by the ten largest. The material sequenced was peripheral blood, taken from a patient treated with radiotherapy plus ipilimumab. The source of this sequence is a human donor with non-small cell lung cancer who had a partial response to radiotherapy plus ipilimumab. V usage is TRBV19 and J usage is TRBJ2-2, with D unresolved. The CDR3 is CASRAAQARTGELFF. In nucleotides, the CDR3 is TGTGCCAGTAGGGCAGCCCAAGCGAGAACCGGGGAGCTGTTTTTT. The variable domain in full, completed from reference TRBV19 and TRBJ2-2, reads DGGITQSPKYLFRKEGQNVTLSCEQNLNHDAMYWYRQDPGQGLRLIYYSQIVNDFQKGDIAEGYSVSREKKESFPLTVTSAQKNPTAFYLCASRAAQARTGELFFGEGSRLTVL.